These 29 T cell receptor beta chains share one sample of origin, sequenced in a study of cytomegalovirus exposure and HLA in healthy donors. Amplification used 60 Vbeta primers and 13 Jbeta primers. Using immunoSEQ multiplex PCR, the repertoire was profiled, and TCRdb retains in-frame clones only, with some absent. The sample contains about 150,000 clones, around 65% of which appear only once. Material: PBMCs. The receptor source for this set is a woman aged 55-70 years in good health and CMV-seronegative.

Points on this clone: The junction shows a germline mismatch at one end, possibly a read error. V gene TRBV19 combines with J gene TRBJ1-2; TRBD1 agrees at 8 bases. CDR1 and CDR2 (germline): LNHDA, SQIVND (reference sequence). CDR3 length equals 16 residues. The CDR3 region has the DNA TGTACCAGTAGTATAGCGGGGACAGGAGTTAACTATGGCTACACCTTC. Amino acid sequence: CTSSIAGTGVNYGYTF.

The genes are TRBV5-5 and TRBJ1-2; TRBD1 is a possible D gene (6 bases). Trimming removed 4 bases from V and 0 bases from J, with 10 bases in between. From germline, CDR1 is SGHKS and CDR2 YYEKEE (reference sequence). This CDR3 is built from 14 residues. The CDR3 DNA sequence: TGTGCCAGCAGCCCCGAGGGGGCTAACTATGGCTACACCTTC. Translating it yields CASSPEGANYGYTF.

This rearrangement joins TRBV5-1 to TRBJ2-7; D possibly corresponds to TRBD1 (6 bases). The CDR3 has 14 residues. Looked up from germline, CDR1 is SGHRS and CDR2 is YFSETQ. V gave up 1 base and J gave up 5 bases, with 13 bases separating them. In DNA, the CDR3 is TGCGCCAGCAGCTTGAGAACAGGGTCCCACGAGCAGTACTTC. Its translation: CASSLRTGSHEQYF.

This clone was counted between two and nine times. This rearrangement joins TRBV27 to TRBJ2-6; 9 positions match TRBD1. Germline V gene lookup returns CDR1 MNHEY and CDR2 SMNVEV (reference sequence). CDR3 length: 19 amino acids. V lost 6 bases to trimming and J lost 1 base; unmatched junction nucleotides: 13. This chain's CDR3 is CASRVGGGQGRSGANVLTF. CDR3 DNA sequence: TGTGCCAGCAGGGTGGGTGGGGGACAGGGACGGTCTGGGGCCAACGTCCTGACTTTC.

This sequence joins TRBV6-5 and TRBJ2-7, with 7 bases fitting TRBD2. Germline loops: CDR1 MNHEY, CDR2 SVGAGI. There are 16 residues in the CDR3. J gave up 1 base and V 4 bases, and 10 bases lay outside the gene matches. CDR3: CASSSYRGAGSYEQYF. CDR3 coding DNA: TGTGCCAGCAGTTCCTACCGGGGAGCGGGGTCCTACGAGCAGTACTTC.

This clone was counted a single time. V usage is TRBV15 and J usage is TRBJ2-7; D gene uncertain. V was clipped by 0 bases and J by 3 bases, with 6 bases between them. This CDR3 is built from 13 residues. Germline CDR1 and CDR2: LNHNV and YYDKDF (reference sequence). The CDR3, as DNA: TGTGCCACCAGCAGAGATTTACTCTACGAGCAGTACTTC. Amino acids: CATSRDLLYEQYF.

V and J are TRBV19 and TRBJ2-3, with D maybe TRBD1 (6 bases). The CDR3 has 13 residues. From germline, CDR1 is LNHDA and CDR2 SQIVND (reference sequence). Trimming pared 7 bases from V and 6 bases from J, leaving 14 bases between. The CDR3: CASTLGGADTQYF. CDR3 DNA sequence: TGTGCCAGTACCCTAGGGGGTGCGGATACGCAGTATTTT.

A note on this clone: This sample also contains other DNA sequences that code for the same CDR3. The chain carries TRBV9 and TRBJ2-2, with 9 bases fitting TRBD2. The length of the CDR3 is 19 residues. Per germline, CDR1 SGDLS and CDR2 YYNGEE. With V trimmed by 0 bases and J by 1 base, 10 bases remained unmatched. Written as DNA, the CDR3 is TGTGCCAGCAGCGTAGAGAGTCTGGCGGGAGGGTGGAACACCGGGGAGCTGTTTTTT. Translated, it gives CASSVESLAGGWNTGELFF.

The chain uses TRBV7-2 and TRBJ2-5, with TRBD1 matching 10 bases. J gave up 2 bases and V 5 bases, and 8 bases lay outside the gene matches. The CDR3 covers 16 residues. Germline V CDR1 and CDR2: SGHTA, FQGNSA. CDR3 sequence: CASSPRDRGSQETQYF. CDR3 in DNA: TGTGCCAGCAGCCCGCGGGACAGGGGTTCACAAGAGACCCAGTACTTC.

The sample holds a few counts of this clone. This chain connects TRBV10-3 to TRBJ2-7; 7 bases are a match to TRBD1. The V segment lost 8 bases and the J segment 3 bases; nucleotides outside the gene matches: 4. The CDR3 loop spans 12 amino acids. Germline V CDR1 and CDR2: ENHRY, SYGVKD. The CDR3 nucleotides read TGTGCCATCTCAGGGGGTAGCTACGAGCAGTACTTC. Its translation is CAISGGSYEQYF.

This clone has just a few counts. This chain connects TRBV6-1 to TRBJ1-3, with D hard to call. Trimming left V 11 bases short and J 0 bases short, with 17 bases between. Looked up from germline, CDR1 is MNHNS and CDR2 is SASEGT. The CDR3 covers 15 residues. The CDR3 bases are TGTGCCTCTCGTTTGGGTGACTTCTCTGGAAACACCATATATTTT. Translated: CASRLGDFSGNTIYF.

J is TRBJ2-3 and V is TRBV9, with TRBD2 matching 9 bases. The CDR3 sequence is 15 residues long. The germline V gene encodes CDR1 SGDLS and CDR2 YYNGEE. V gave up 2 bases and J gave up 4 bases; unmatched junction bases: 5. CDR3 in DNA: TGTGCCAGCAGCGTCTCCGCGGGAGGGTCAGATACGCAGTATTTT. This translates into CASSVSAGGSDTQYF.

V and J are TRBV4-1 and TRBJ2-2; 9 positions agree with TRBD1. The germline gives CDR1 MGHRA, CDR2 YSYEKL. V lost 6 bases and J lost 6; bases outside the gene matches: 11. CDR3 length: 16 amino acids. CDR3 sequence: CASSSPGQGTPGELFF. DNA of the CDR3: TGCGCCAGCAGTTCTCCGGGACAGGGTACCCCCGGGGAGCTGTTTTTT.

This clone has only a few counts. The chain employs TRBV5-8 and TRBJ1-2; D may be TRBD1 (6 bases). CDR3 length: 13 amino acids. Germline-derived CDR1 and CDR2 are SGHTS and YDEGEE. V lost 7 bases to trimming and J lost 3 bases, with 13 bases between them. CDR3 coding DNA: TGTGCCAGCGGAAGATGGACAGACTATGGCTACACCTTC. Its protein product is CASGRWTDYGYTF. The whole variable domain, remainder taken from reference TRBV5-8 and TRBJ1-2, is EAGVTQSPTHLIKTRGQQATLRCSPISGHTSVYWYQQALGLGLQFLLWYDEGEERNRGNFPPRFSGRQFPNYSSELNVNALELEDSALYLCASGRWTDYGYTFGSGTRLTVV.

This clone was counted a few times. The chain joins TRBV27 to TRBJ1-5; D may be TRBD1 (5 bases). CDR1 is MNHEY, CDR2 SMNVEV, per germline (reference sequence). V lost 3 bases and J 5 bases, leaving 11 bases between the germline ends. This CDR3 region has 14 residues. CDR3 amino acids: CASSLQPRDQPQHF. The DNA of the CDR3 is TGTGCCAGCAGTTTGCAACCCAGGGATCAGCCCCAGCATTTT.

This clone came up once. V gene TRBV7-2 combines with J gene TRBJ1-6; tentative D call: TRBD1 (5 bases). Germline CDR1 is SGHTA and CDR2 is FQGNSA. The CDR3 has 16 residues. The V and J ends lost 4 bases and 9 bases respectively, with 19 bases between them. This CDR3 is CASSSTGALGGSPLHF. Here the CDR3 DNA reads TGTGCCAGCAGCTCCACTGGGGCCCTGGGGGGTTCACCCCTCCACTTT.

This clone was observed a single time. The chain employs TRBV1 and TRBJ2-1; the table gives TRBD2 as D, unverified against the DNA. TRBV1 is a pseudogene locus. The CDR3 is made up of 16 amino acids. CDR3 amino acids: CTSSQPLAPDYNEQFF. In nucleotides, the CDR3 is TGCACCAGCAGCCAACCTCTAGCGCCCGACTACAATGAGCAGTTCTTC.

The CDR3 DNA is TGTGCCAGCAGCGATAAGACAGGGATCTACTACAATGAGCAGTTCTTC. This encodes CASSDKTGIYYNEQFF. This sequence joins TRBV5-5 and TRBJ2-1; 7 positions agree with TRBD1. Germline V gene lookup returns CDR1 SGHKS and CDR2 YYEKEE (reference sequence). V gave up 4 bases and J gave up 3 bases; unmatched junction bases: 10. CDR3 length equals 16 residues.

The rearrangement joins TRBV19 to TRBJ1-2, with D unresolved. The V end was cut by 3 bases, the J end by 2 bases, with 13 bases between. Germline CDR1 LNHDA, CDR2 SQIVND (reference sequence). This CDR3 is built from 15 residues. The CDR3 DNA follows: TGTGCCAGTAGTATGCGGCATAATGACAACTATGGCTACACCTTC. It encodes CASSMRHNDNYGYTF.

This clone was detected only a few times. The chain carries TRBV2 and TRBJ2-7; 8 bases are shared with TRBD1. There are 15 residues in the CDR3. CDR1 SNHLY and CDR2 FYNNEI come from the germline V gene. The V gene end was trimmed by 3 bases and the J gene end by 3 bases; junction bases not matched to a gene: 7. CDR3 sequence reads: CASSDPGTGYYEQYF. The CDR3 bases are TGTGCCAGCAGTGACCCCGGGACAGGCTACTACGAGCAGTACTTC.

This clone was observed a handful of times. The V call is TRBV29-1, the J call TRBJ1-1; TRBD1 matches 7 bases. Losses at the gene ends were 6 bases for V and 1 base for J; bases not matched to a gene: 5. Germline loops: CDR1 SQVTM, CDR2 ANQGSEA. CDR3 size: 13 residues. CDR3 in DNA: TGCAGCGTCGCATACAGGGGGAACACTGAAGCTTTCTTT. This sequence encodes CSVAYRGNTEAFF.

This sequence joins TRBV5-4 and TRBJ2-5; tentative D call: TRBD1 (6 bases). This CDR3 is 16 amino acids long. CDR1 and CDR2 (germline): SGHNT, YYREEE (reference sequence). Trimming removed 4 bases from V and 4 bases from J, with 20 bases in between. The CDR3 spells CASSQGIRTGRETQYF. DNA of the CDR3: TGTGCCAGCAGCCAGGGAATACGAACAGGGAGAGAGACCCAGTACTTC.

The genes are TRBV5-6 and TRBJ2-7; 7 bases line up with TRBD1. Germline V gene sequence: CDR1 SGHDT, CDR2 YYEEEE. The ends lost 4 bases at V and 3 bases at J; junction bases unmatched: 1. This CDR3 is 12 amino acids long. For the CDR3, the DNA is TGTGCCAGCAGCGGGGACAGCTACGAGCAGTACTTC. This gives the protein CASSGDSYEQYF.

DNA for the CDR3: TGCGCCAGCAGTGCTCCCCCCGGGGGGGCTGTCGCTGAAGCTTTCTTT. Translation gives CASSAPPGGAVAEAFF. The rearrangement uses TRBV10-1 and TRBJ1-1; D is possibly TRBD1 (6 bases). The CDR3 sequence is 16 residues long. Germline CDR1 and CDR2: WNHNN and SYGVQD (reference sequence). Trimming shortened V by 4 bases and J by 6 bases, and 21 bases separated the two germline ends.

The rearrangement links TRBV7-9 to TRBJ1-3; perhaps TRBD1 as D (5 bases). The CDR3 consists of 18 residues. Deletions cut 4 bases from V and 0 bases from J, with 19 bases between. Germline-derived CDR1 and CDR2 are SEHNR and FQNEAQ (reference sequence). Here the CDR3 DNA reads TGTGCCAGCAGCTCCCCGCGGGGGAGGCAAAGCTCTGGAAACACCATATATTTT. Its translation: CASSSPRGRQSSGNTIYF. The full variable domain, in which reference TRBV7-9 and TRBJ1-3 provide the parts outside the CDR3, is DTGVSQNPRHKITKRGQNVTFRCDPISEHNRLYWYRQTLGQGPEFLTYFQNEAQLEKSRLLSDRFSAERPKGSFSTLEIQRTEQGDSAMYLCASSSPRGRQSSGNTIYFGEGSWLTVV.

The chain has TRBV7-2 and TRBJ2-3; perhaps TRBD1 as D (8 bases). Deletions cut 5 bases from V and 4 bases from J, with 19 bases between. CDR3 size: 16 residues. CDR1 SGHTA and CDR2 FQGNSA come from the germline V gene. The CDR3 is CASSPQGGGNADTQYF. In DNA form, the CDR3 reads TGTGCCAGCAGCCCACAGGGGGGGGGCAACGCAGATACGCAGTATTTT.

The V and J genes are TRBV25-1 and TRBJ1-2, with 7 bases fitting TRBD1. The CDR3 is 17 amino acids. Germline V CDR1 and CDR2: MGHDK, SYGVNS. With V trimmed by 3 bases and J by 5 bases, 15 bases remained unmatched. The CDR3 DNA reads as TGTGCCAGCAGTGACCGGTCGACAGGGTTTGAACGGTATGGCTACACCTTC. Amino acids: CASSDRSTGFERYGYTF.

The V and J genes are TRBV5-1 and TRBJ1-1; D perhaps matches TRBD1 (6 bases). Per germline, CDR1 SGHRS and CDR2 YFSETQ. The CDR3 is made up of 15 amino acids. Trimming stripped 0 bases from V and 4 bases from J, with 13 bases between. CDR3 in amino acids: CASSLVGTSGTEAFF. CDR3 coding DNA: TGCGCCAGCAGCTTGGTGGGGACATCGGGCACTGAAGCTTTCTTT.

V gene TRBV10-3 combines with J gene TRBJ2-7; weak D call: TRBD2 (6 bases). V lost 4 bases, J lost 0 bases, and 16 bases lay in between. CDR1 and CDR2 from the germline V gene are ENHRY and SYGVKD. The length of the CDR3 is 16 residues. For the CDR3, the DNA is TGTGCCATCAGTGCTTTAAGTCGGCGGGGCTCCTACGAGCAGTACTTC. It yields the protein CAISALSRRGSYEQYF.